Below, one T cell receptor beta chain is given with its context. The data were taken from a study of blood T cell repertoires in COVID-19. Study details: In each case, the material was cDNA or gDNA derived from T cells, B-cell-depleted T cells, or PBMCs.

Residents of approximately 25 US areas, aged about 18 to 100 years, made up the participants. Libraries were prepared by immunoSEQ multiplex PCR; TCRdb keeps only in-frame clonotypes and omits some of them. The sample includes a few hundred thousand clones, 70% to 90% of them seen just once. The receptor comes from a woman aged 45-65 years who had been exposed to COVID-19. The sequenced sample consisted of PBMCs or T cells enriched from blood (not recorded which).

The CDR3 region is CASSLVPPGNTEAFF. The CDR3 DNA reads as TGCGCCAGCAGCTTGGTACCTCCCGGGAACACTGAAGCTTTCTTT. V is TRBV5-1 and J is TRBJ1-1; D ambiguous. Deletions cut 0 bases from V and 1 base from J, with 10 bases between. Germline CDR1 reads SGHRS; CDR2 reads YFSETQ. CDR3 length equals 15 residues. Full variable domain (missing parts from reference TRBV5-1 and TRBJ1-1): KAGVTQTPRYLIKTRGQQVTLSCSPISGHRSVSWYQQTPGQGLQFLFEYFSETQRNKGNFPGRFSGRQFSNSRSEMNVSTLELGDSALYLCASSLVPPGNTEAFFGQGTRLTVV.